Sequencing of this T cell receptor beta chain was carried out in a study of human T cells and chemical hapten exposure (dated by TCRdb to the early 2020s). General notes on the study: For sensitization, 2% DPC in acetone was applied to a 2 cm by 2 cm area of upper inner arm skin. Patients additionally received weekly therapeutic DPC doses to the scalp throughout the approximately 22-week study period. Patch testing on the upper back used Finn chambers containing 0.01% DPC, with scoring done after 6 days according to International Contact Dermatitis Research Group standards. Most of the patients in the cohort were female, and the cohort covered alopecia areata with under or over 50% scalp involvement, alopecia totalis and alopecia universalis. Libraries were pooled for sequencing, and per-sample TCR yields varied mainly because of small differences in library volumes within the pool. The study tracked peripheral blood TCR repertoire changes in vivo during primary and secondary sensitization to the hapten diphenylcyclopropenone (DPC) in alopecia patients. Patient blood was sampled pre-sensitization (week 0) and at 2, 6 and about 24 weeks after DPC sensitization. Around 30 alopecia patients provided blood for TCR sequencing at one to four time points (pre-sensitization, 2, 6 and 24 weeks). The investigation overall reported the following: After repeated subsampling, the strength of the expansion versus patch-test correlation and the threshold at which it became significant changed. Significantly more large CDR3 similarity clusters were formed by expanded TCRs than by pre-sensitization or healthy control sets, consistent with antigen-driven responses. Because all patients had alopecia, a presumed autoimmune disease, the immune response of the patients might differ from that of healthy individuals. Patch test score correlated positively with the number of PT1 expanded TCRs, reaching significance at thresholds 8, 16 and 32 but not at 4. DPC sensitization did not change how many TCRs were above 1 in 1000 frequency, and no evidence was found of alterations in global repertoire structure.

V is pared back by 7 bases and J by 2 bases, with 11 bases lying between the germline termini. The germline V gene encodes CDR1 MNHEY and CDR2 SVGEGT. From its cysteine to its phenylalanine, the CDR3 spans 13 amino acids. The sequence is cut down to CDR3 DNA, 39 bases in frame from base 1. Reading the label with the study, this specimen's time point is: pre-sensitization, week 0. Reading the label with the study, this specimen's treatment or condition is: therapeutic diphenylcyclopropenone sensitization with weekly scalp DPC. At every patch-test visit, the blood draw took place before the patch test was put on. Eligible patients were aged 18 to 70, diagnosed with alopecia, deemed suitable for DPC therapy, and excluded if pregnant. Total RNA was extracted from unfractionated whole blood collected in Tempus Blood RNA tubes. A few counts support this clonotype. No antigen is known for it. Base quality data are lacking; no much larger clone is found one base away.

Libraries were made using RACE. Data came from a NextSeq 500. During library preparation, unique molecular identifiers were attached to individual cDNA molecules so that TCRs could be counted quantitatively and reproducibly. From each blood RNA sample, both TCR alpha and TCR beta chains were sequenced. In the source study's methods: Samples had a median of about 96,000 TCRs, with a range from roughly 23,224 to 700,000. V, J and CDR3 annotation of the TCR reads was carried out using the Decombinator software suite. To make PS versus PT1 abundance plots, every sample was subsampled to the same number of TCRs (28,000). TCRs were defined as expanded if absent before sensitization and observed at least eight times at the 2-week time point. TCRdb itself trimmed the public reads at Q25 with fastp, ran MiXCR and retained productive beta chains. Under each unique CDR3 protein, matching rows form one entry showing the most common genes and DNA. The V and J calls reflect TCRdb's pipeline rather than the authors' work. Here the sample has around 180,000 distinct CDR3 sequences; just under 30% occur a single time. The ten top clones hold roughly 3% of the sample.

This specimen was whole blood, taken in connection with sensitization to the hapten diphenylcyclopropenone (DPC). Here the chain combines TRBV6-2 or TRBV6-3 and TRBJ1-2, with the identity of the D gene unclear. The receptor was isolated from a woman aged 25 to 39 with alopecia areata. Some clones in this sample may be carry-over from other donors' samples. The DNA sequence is TGTGCCAGCACCCTGGAATGGAACTATGGCTACACCTTC. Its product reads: CASTLEWNYGYTF.